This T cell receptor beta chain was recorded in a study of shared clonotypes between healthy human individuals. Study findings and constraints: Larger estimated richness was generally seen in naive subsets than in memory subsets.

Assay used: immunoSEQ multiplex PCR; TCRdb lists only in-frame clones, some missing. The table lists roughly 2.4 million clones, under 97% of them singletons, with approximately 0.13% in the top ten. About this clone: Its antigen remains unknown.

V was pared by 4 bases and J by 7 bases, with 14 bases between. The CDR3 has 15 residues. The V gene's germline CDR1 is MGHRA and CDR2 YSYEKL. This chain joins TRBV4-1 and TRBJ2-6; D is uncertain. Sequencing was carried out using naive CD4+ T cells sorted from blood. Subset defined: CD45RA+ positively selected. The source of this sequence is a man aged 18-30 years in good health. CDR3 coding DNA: TGCGCCAGCAGCCCCGGTGGCACAGTAGCCAACGTCCTGACTTTC. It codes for CASSPGGTVANVLTF.